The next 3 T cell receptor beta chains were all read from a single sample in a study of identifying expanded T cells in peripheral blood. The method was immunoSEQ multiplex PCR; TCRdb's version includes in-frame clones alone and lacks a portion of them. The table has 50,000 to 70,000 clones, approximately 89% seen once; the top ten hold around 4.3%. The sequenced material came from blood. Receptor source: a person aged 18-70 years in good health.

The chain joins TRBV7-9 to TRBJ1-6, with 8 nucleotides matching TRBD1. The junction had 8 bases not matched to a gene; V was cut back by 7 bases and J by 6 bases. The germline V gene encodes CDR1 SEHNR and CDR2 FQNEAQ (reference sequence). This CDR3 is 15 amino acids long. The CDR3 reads CASTLSDRGNSPLHF. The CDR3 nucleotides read TGTGCCAGCACGCTATCAGACAGGGGTAATTCACCCCTCCACTTT.

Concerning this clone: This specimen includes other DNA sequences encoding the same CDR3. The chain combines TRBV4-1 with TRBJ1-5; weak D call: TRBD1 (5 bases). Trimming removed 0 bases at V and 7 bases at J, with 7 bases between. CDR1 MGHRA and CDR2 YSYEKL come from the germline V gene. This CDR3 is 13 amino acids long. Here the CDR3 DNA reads TGCGCCAGCAGCCAAGAGGGGCAACAGCCCCAGCATTTT. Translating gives CASSQEGQQPQHF.

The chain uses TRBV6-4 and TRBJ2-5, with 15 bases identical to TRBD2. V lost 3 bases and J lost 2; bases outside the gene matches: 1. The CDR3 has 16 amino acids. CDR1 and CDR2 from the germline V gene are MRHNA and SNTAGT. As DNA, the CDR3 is TGTGCCAGCAGTGAAGGGACTAGCGGGGGGCAAGAGACCCAGTACTTC. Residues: CASSEGTSGGQETQYF.